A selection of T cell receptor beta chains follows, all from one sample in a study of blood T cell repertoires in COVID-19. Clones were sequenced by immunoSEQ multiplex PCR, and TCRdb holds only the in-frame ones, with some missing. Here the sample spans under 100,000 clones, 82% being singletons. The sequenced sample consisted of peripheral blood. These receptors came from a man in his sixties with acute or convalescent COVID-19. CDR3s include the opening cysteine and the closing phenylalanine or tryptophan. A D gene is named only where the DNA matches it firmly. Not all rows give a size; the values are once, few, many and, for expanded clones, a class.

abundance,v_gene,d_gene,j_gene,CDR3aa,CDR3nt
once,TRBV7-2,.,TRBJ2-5,CASSLFGGTQETQYF,TGTGCCAGCAGCTTATTTGGGGGGACCCAAGAGACCCAGTACTTC
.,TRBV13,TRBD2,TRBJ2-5,CASSFLAGGRETQYF,TGTGCCAGCAGCTTCCTGGCGGGAGGGCGGGAGACCCAGTACTTC
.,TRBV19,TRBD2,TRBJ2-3,CASSATWTSGTDTQYF,TGTGCCAGTAGTGCTACTTGGACTAGCGGCACAGATACGCAGTATTTT
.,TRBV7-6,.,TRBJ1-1,CASSLNPQGSTEAFF,TGTGCCAGCAGCTTAAACCCCCAGGGAAGCACTGAAGCTTTCTTT
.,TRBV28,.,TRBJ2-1,CASSQTIADNEQFF,TGTGCCAGCAGCCAGACTATAGCGGATAATGAGCAGTTCTTC
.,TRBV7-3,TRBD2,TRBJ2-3,CASTPAGGSGDTQYF,TGTGCCAGCACCCCGGCGGGGGGGTCCGGAGATACGCAGTATTTT
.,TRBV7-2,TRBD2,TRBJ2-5,CASSGLAGGRSQETQYF,TGTGCCAGCTCGGGACTAGCGGGGGGGAGATCCCAAGAGACCCAGTACTTC
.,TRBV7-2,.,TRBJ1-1,CASSSNGGAGTEAFF,TGTGCCAGCAGCTCTAACGGCGGTGCGGGAACTGAAGCTTTCTTT
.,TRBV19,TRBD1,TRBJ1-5,CASRGQYSNQPQHF,TGTGCCAGTAGGGGACAGTATAGCAATCAGCCCCAGCATTTT
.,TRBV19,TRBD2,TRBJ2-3,CASSTSGGSDTQYF,TGTGCCAGTAGTACTAGCGGGGGATCAGATACGCAGTATTTT
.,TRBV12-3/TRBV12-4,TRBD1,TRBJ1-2,CASSYRGDGYTF,TGTGCCAGCAGTTACAGGGGGGACGGCTACACCTTC
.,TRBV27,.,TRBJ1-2,CASSLSGREGYTF,TGTGCCAGCAGTTTATCTGGCAGGGAAGGCTACACCTTC
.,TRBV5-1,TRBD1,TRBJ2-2,CASSPGQENTGELFF,TGCGCCAGCAGCCCGGGACAGGAGAACACCGGGGAGCTGTTTTTT
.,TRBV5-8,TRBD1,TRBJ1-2,CASIPGQPYGYTF,TGTGCCAGCATCCCGGGACAGCCCTATGGCTACACCTTC
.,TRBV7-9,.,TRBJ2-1,CASSRGLSVYNEQFF,TGTGCCAGCAGTAGGGGACTGTCCGTCTACAATGAGCAGTTCTTC
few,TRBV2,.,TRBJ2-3,CASSEWKTATDTQYF,TGTGCCAGCAGTGAATGGAAGACAGCTACAGATACGCAGTATTTT
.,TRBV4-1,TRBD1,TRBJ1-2,CASSEGQGRYYGYTF,TGCGCCAGCAGCGAAGGACAGGGCAGGTACTATGGCTACACCTTC
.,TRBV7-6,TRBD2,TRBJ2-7,CASSLSSPTGGSYEQYF,TGTGCCAGCAGCTTATCTTCACCGACGGGAGGGTCCTACGAGCAGTACTTC
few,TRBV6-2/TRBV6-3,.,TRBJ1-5,CASSYSDRYQPQHF,TGTGCCAGCAGTTACTCCGACAGGTATCAGCCCCAGCATTTT
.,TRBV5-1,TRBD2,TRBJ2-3,CPRSRGGGTDTQYF,TGCCCCCGCAGCCGCGGGGGGGGCACAGATACGCAGTATTTT
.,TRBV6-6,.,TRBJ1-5,CASKIEDSNQPQHF,TGTGCCAGCAAAATCGAGGATAGCAATCAGCCCCAGCATTTT
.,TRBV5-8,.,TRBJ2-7,CASSLVSGTYEQYF,TGTGCCAGCAGCTTGGTAAGCGGAACCTACGAGCAGTACTTC
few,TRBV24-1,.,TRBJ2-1,CATSDLNSPNEQFF,TGTGCCACCAGTGATTTAAATAGTCCGAATGAGCAGTTCTTC
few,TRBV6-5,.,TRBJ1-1,CASRDHTGLNTEAFF,TGTGCCAGCAGGGATCATACAGGGCTGAACACTGAAGCTTTCTTT
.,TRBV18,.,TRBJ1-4,CASSAQQGENEKLFF,TGTGCCAGCTCAGCGCAACAGGGAGAGAATGAAAAACTGTTTTTT
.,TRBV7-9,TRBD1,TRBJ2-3,CASSSPSGTGGLDTQYF,TGTGCCAGCAGCTCACCCTCCGGGACAGGGGGTTTAGATACGCAGTATTTT
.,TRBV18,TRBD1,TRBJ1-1,CASSSSGTADTGAFF,TGTGCCAGCTCATCTTCCGGGACAGCAGACACTGGAGCTTTCTTT
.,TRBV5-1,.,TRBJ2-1,CASTERGGSTSYNEQFF,TGCGCCAGCACCGAAAGGGGGGGCAGTACCTCCTACAATGAGCAGTTCTTC
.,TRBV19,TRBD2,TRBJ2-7,CASGTSGGEQYF,TGTGCCAGTGGGACTAGCGGGGGAGAGCAGTACTTC
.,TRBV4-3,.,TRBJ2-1,CASSQAGEGYNEQFF,TGCGCCAGCAGCCAAGCGGGAGAGGGATACAATGAGCAGTTCTTC
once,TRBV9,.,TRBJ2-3,CASSVDILTDTQYF,TGTGCCAGCAGCGTAGACATCCTGACAGATACGCAGTATTTT
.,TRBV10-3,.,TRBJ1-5,CASREAIVQPQHF,TGTGCCTCGAGGGAGGCGATTGTCCAGCCCCAGCATTTT
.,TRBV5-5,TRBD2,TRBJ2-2,CASSLAVNTGELFF,TGTGCCAGCAGTCTAGCGGTCAACACCGGGGAGCTGTTTTTT
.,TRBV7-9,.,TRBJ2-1,CASSFGFLYNEQFF,TGTGCCAGCAGCTTCGGTTTCCTCTACAATGAGCAGTTCTTC
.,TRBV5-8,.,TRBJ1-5,CASSLNTRNQPQHF,TGTGCCAGCAGCTTGAACACCCGCAATCAGCCCCAGCATTTT
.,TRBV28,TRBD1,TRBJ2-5,CASEQGAETQYF,TGTGCCAGCGAACAGGGGGCGGAGACCCAGTACTTC
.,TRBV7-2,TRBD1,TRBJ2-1,CASIKGAGYNEQFF,TGTGCCAGCATTAAGGGGGCCGGTTACAATGAGCAGTTCTTC
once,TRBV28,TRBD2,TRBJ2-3,CASPPLAGVTDTQYF,TGTGCCAGCCCCCCCCTAGCGGGAGTCACAGATACGCAGTATTTT
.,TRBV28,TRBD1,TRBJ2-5,CASSAPLGDSQQETQYF,TGTGCCAGCAGTGCCCCCCTGGGGGACAGCCAACAAGAGACCCAGTACTTC
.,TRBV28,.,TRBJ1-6,CASSSPAEGNSPLHF,TGTGCCAGCAGTTCCCCAGCGGAGGGGAATTCACCCCTCCACTTT
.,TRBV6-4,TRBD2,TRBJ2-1,CASSSTSGGRNEQFF,TGTGCCAGCTCCTCTACTAGCGGGGGACGGAATGAGCAGTTCTTC
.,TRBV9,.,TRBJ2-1,CASSLRGSYNEQFF,TGTGCCAGCAGCCTAAGGGGGTCCTACAATGAGCAGTTCTTC
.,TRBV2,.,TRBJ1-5,CASSVHRNQPQHF,TGTGCCAGCAGTGTACATCGCAATCAGCCCCAGCATTTT
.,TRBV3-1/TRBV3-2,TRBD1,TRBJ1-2,CASSQDTGTGYGYTF,TGTGCCAGCAGCCAGGACACCGGGACAGGCTATGGCTACACCTTC
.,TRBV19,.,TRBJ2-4,CASSIDGLLSKNIQYF,TGTGCCAGTAGTATAGATGGGTTACTATCCAAAAACATTCAGTACTTC
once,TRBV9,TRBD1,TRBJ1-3,CASSVGDRGRGNTIYF,TGTGCCAGCAGCGTTGGGGACAGGGGAAGGGGAAACACCATATATTTT
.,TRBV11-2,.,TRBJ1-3,CASSDRGNGNTIYF,TGTGCCAGCAGCGATAGGGGAAATGGAAACACCATATATTTT
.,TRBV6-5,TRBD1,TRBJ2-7,CASRNRGWGREQYF,TGTGCCAGCAGAAACAGGGGCTGGGGAAGAGAGCAGTACTTC
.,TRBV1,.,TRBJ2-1,CTSSLQGRWNEQFF,TGCACCAGCAGCCTTCAGGGGCGCTGGAATGAGCAGTTCTTC
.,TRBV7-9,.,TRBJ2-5,CASSVPNREETQYF,TGTGCCAGCAGCGTACCCAACAGGGAAGAGACCCAGTACTTC
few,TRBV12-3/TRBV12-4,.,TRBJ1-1,CASSRRRGTEAFF,TGTGCCAGCAGTCGAAGGCGGGGAACTGAAGCTTTCTTT
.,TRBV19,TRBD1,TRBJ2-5,CASSTIDREETQYF,TGTGCCAGTAGTACAATCGACAGGGAAGAGACCCAGTACTTC